Shown below are 14 T cell receptor beta chains from a single sample sequenced in a study of T cell responses to AZD1222 COVID-19 vaccine. Sequencing used immunoSEQ multiplex PCR; TCRdb keeps in-frame clones, though not all of them. Of 95,000 to 110,000 clones in the sample, 80% to 90% were seen once. The specimen was peripheral blood, collected on day 0 of AZD1222 vaccination. These receptors all come from an adult in good health.

The chain couples TRBV6-5 to TRBJ2-1; 8 nucleotides match TRBD2. Trimming took 6 bases from V and 6 from J; bases not matched to a gene: 4. The CDR3 is made up of 13 amino acids. Germline V CDR1 and CDR2: MNHEY, SVGAGI. CDR3 region: CASRTSDPNEQFF. The DNA for the CDR3 is TGTGCCAGCAGGACTAGCGACCCCAATGAGCAGTTCTTC.

V gene TRBV20-1 combines with J gene TRBJ2-7; possibly TRBD1 for D (6 bases). Trimming left V 6 bases short and J 5 bases short, with 11 bases between. The germline V gene has CDR1 DFQATT and CDR2 SNEGSKA (reference sequence). The CDR3 runs to 11 residues. The CDR3 sequence: CSARRTDEQYF. Written as DNA, the CDR3 is TGCAGTGCGAGAAGGACAGACGAGCAGTACTTC.

This chain links TRBV18 with TRBJ1-6, with 8 bases identical to TRBD1. There are 14 residues in the CDR3. V dropped 3 bases and J dropped 9; count of bases not matched to a gene: 4. Per the germline V gene, CDR1 is KGHSH and CDR2 is LQKENI. CDR3 bases: TGTGCCAGCTCACCCGACAGGGGTTTTTCACCCCTCCACTTT. It codes for CASSPDRGFSPLHF.

The chain links TRBV6-5 to TRBJ2-7, with D perhaps matching TRBD2 (6 bases). V was trimmed by 8 bases and J by 1 base, leaving 15 bases between them. The CDR3 extends over 14 amino acids. Looked up from germline, CDR1 is MNHEY and CDR2 is SVGAGI. CDR3 sequence reads: CASRSGRLSYEQYF. DNA for the CDR3: TGTGCCAGCCGCTCGGGGAGGTTATCCTACGAGCAGTACTTC.

The V and J genes are TRBV4-3 and TRBJ1-6; 7 bases agree with TRBD1. CDR1 is LGHNA, CDR2 YSLEER, per germline. This CDR3 is built from 16 residues. The V and J ends lost 4 bases and 0 bases, in that order; junction bases with no gene match: 3. CDR3 protein: CASSRRDSSYNSPLHF. The DNA for the CDR3 is TGCGCCAGCAGCCGTCGGGACAGCTCCTATAATTCACCCCTCCACTTT.

V and J are TRBV5-1 and TRBJ2-7, with 13 bases that match TRBD2. Germline lookup yields CDR1 SGHRS and CDR2 YFSETQ. This CDR3 has 17 residues. The V gene end was trimmed by 4 bases and the J gene end by 5 bases; junction bases not matched to a gene: 12. The CDR3 loop reads CASSRGLAGVSSHEQYF. In nucleotides, the CDR3 is TGCGCCAGCAGCCGTGGACTAGCGGGAGTAAGTTCCCACGAGCAGTACTTC.

This rearrangement joins TRBV7-9 to TRBJ1-3, with TRBD1 matching over 9 bases. J was trimmed by 3 bases and V by 5 bases; bases with no gene match: 5. CDR3 length equals 15 residues. The germline V gene encodes CDR1 SEHNR and CDR2 FQNEAQ (reference sequence). The CDR3 coding sequence is TGTGCCAGCAGCCGTACAGGGGGCCTTGGAAACACCATATATTTT. Protein: CASSRTGGLGNTIYF.

V usage is TRBV11-2 and J usage is TRBJ1-6; 8 nucleotides match TRBD1. The CDR3 consists of 19 residues. With 5 bases clipped from V and 6 bases from J, the junction kept 18 bases outside the gene matches. Germline CDR1 and CDR2: SGHAT and FQNNGV. The DNA for the CDR3 is TGTGCCAGCAGCGAACATTCATACAGGGGGGATCTCGGTAATTCACCCCTCCACTTT. It is translated as CASSEHSYRGDLGNSPLHF.

The V and J genes are TRBV28 and TRBJ2-7; the D is unclear. CDR3 length equals 13 residues. The ends were cut back, 9 bases at V and 6 bases at J, with 18 bases in the middle. Germline V gene data show CDR1 as MDHEN and CDR2 as SYDVKM. The DNA of the CDR3 is TGTGCCAGTCCGGACGGAGAATCGGGCGAGCAGTACTTC. Residues: CASPDGESGEQYF.

The genes are TRBV5-1 and TRBJ1-5; D is possibly TRBD1 (5 bases). Germline CDR1 is SGHRS and CDR2 is YFSETQ. The CDR3 runs to 14 residues. Trimming pared 0 bases from V and 5 bases from J, leaving 9 bases between. In DNA form, the CDR3 reads TGCGCCAGCAGCTTGGGCGGGGGTGATCAGCCCCAGCATTTT. Translated: CASSLGGGDQPQHF.

CDR3: CACGTGHYEQYF. The CDR3 region has the DNA TGTGCCTGCGGGACAGGTCACTACGAGCAGTACTTC. V usage is TRBV30 and J usage is TRBJ2-7; 8 nucleotides line up with TRBD1. The CDR3 is 12 residues long. The V gene end was trimmed by 6 bases and the J gene end by 3 bases; junction bases not matched to a gene: 4. The V gene's germline CDR1 is GTSNPN and CDR2 SVGIG (reference sequence).

This sequence joins TRBV7-9 and TRBJ1-2; 7 bases match TRBD1. The length of the CDR3 is 14 residues. Germline V gene lookup returns CDR1 SEHNR and CDR2 FQNEAQ (reference sequence). The junction had 9 bases not matched to a gene; V was cut back by 7 bases and J by 4 bases. The DNA for the CDR3 is TGTGCCAGCACCCGACAGGGAACTGGCTATGGCTACACCTTC. The encoded protein is CASTRQGTGYGYTF.

The V call is TRBV7-9, the J call TRBJ1-4; no definite D call. Trimming took off 4 bases at V and 8 bases at J, with 17 bases between the two ends. The CDR3 consists of 15 residues. The germline V gene encodes CDR1 SEHNR and CDR2 FQNEAQ (reference sequence). In DNA, the CDR3 is TGTGCCAGCAGCTCAAATCGGATTAAGGGCGAAAAACTGTTTTTT. Translated: CASSSNRIKGEKLFF.

The V and J genes are TRBV11-2 and TRBJ2-1, with no clear D. V was pared by 5 bases and J by 0 bases, with 20 bases between. The V gene's germline CDR1 is SGHAT and CDR2 FQNNGV. CDR3 length: 18 residues. The CDR3 sequence is CASSESVLGPASYNEQFF. The CDR3 DNA reads TGTGCCAGCAGCGAATCCGTCCTTGGACCCGCCTCCTACAATGAGCAGTTCTTC. The full variable domain, its missing parts supplied by reference TRBV11-2 and TRBJ2-1, is EAGVAQSPRYKIIEKRQSVAFWCNPISGHATLYWYQQILGQGPKLLIQFQNNGVVDDSQLPKDRFSAERLKGVDSTLKIQPAKLEDSAVYLCASSESVLGPASYNEQFFGPGTRLTVL.